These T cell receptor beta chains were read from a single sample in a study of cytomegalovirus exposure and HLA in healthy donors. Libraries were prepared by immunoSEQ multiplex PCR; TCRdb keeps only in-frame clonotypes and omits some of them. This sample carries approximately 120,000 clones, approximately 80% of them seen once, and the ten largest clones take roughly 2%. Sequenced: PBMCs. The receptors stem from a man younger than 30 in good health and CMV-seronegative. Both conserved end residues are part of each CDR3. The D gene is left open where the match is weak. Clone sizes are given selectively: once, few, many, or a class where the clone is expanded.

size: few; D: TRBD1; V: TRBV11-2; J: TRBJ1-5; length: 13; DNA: TGTGCCAGCAGCTTACAGGGGGAGCAGCCCCAGCATTTT; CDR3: CASSLQGEQPQHF
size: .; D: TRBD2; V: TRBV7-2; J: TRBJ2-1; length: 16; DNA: TGTGCCAGCAGCCCGAAAAGCAGCGGGGGGCGAGGTGAGCAGTTCTTC; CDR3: CASSPKSSGGRGEQFF
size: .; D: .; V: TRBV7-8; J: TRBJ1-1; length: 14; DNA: TGTGCCAGCGGAGACAGATCATTGAACACTGAAGCTTTCTTT; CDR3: CASGDRSLNTEAFF
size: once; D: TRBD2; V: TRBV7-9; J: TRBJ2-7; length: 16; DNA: TGTGCCAGCAGCTTAGAAGCTAGCGGGGCCTCCTACGAGCAGTACTTC; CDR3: CASSLEASGASYEQYF
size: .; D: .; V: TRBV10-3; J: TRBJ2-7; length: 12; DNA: TGTGCCATCAGTGCCGGGTCCTACGAGCAGTACTTC; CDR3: CAISAGSYEQYF
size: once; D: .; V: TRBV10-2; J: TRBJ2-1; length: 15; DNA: TGCGCCAGCAGTGAGGGGGCAGGACCCTACAATGAGCAGTTCTTC; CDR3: CASSEGAGPYNEQFF
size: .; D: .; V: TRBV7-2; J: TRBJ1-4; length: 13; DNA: TGTGCCAGCAGCCCACCAGGGATTGAAAAACTGTTTTTT; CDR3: CASSPPGIEKLFF
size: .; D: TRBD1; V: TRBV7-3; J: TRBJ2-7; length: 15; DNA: TGTGCCAGCAGCTTAGAGGCAGGGGGCGACTACGAGCAGTACTTC; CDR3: CASSLEAGGDYEQYF
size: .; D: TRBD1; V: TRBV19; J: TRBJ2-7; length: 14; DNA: TGTGCCACATCTATAAAGGGACAGACCGACGAGCAGTACTTC; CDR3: CATSIKGQTDEQYF
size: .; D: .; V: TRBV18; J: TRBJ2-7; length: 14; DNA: TGTGCCAGCTCACCAGGGGCGGTAACCTACGAGCAGTACTTC; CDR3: CASSPGAVTYEQYF
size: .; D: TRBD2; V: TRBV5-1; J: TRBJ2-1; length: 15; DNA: TGCGCCAGCACCCTAGGGGGGACTAGTTCCCATGAGCAGTTCTTC; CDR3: CASTLGGTSSHEQFF
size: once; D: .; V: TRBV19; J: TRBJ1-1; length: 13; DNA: TGTGCCAGTAGTATATCGCGCGGCACTGAAGCTTTCTTT; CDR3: CASSISRGTEAFF
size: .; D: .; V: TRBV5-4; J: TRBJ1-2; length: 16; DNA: TGTGCCAGCAGCTTGGATGGAAGGAGAACTAACTATGGCTACACCTTC; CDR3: CASSLDGRRTNYGYTF
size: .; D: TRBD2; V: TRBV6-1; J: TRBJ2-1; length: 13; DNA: TGTGCCAGCAAGGATAGCGGGGGGGCGGAGCAGTTCTTC; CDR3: CASKDSGGAEQFF
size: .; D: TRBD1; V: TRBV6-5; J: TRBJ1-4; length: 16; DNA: TGTGCCAGCAGTTACCTGAACAGGGGTGGGAGAGAAAAACTGTTTTTT; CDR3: CASSYLNRGGREKLFF
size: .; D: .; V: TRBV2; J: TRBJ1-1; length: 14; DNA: TGTGCCAGCAGTGAAGCGAGTACTTACACTGAAGCTTTCTTT; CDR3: CASSEASTYTEAFF
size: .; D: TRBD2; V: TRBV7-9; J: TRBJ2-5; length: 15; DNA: TGTTCCAGCAGCTTAGCGGGGGCAGCTGAAGAGACCCAGTACTTC; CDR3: CSSSLAGAAEETQYF
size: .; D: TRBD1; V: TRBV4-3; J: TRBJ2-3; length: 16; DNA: TGCGCCAGCAGCCAAGCTCCGGGACAGGGGGCAGATACGCAGTATTTT; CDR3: CASSQAPGQGADTQYF
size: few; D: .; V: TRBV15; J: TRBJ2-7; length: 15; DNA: TGTGCCACCAGCAGAGGCTCCGGGGTGGGCTACGAGCAGTACTTC; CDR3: CATSRGSGVGYEQYF
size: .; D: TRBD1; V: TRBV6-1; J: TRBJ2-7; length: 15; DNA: TGTGCCAGCAGTGAAGCGGGGACAGGAGGTTACGAGCAGTACTTC; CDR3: CASSEAGTGGYEQYF
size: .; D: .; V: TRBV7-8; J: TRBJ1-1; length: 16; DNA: TGTGCCAGCAGCTCTAGTGGGGGAGGGATGAACACTGAAGCTTTCTTT; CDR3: CASSSSGGGMNTEAFF
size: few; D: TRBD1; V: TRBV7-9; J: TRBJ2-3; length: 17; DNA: TGTGCCAGCAGCATTCGGGACAGGCTAAGGGACACAGATACGCAGTATTTT; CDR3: CASSIRDRLRDTDTQYF
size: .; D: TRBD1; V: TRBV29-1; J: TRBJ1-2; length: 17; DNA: TGCAGCGTTGAAGTCAAGATCCGGGACAGGGATAACTATGGCTACACCTTC; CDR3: CSVEVKIRDRDNYGYTF
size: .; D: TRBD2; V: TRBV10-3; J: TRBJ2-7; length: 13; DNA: TGTGCCATCAGTGTCGGGACTAGCAACGAGCAGTACTTC; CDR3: CAISVGTSNEQYF
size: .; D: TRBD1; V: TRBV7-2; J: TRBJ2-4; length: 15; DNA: TGTGCCAGCAGCTTAGACGGGACAGTCACTCTGAATCAGTACTTC; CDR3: CASSLDGTVTLNQYF
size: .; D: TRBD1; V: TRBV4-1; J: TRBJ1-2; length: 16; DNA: TGCGCCAGCAGCCATGAACAGGGGTTGTTTGGGGATGGCTACACCTTC; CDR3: CASSHEQGLFGDGYTF
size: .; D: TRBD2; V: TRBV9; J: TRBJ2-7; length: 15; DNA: TGTGCCAGCAGCGTAGTGCCGGGGGGAAACTACGAGCAGTACTTC; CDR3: CASSVVPGGNYEQYF
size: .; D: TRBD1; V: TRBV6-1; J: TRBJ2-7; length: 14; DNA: TGTGCCAGCAGCCCCGGGACAGGGGCCCGCGAGCAGTACTTC; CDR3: CASSPGTGAREQYF
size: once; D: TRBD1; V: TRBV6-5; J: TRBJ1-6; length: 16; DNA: TGTGCCAGCAGTTACGCCCGAACAGGGGCAAATTCACCCCTCCACTTT; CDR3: CASSYARTGANSPLHF
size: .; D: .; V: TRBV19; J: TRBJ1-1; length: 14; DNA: TGTGCCAGTAGTATAGATCGTGGAGGTACTGAAGCTTTCTTT; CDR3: CASSIDRGGTEAFF
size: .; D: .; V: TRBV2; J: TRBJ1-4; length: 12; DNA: TGTGCCAGCACCCTTACAACCGAAAAACTGTTTTTT; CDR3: CASTLTTEKLFF
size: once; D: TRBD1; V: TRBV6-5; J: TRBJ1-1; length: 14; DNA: TGTGCCAGCAGTCTACAGGGGCAGGTCACTGAAGCTTTCTTT; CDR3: CASSLQGQVTEAFF
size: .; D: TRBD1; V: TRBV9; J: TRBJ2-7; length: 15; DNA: TGTGCCAGCAGCGTTGGGGCAGGGGGAGCCCACGAGCAGTACTTC; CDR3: CASSVGAGGAHEQYF